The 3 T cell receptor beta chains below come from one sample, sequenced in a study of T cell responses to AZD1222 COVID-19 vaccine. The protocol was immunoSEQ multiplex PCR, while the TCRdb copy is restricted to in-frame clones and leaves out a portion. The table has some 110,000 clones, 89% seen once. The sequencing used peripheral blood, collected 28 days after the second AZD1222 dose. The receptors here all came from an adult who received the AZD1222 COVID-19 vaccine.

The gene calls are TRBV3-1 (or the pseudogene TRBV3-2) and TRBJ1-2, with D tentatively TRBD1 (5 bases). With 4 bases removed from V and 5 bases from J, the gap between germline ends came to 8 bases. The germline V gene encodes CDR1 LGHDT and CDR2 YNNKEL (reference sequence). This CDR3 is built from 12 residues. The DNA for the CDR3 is TGTGCCAGCAGCCGAAGGGGATATGGCTACACCTTC. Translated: CASSRRGYGYTF.

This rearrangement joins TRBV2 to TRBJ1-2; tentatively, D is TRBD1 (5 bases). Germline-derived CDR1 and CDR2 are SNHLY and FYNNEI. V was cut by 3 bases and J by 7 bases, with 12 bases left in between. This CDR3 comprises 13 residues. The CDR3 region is CASSEVQGSGYTF. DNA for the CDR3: TGTGCCAGCAGTGAGGTCCAGGGTTCTGGCTACACCTTC.

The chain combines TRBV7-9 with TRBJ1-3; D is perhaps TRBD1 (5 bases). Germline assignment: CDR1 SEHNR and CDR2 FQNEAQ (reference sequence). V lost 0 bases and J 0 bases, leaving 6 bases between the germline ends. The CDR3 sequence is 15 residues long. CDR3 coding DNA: TGTGCCAGCAGCTTAGCGGGGACCTCTGGAAACACCATATATTTT. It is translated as CASSLAGTSGNTIYF.